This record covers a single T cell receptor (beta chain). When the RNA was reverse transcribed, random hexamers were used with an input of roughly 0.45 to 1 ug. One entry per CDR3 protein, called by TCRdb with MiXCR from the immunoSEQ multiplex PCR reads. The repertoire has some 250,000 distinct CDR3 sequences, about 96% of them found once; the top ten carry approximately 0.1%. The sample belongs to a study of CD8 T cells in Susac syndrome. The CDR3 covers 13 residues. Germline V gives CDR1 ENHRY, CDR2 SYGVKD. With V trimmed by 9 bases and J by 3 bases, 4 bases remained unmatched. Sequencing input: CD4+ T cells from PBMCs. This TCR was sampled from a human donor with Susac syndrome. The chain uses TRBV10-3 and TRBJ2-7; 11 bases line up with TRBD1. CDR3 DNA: TGTGCCATAGCCGGGACAGGGGGCTACGAGCAGTACTTC. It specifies CAIAGTGGYEQYF.